One and the same sample provided the 15 T cell receptor beta chains below, sequenced in a study of T cells in Graves' hyperthyroidism and ophthalmopathy (dated by TCRdb to between 2017 and 2020). Libraries were made using multiplex PCR. TCRdb records Illumina HiSeq 2000 as the sequencer. The TCR beta CDR3 regions were amplified from the RNA transcripts. A first-round RT-PCR of the TCR CDR3 used the HTBI primer set with the Qiagen OneStep RT-PCR kit. Through fastp at Q25 and MiXCR, TCRdb rebuilt clones from the public reads, retaining in-frame beta chains. Identical CDR3 proteins give one entry, which carries the most common genes and DNA. In all, the sample holds 560,000 or so distinct CDR3 sequences, and just under 20% of those were seen once. The top ten clonotypes cover about half of the sample. The sequenced sample was blood. The receptors shown here come from a man aged 40-49 years with Graves' ophthalmopathy.

This clonotype has a handful of counts. The chain couples TRBV27 to TRBJ1-2; D not certain. V dropped 8 bases and J dropped 8 bases, with 15 bases sitting between them. The length of the CDR3 is 12 residues. The germline CDR1 and CDR2 sequences are MNHEY and SMNVEV (reference sequence). The CDR3 reads CASLGPEGGYTF. CDR3 in DNA: TGTGCCAGCCTCGGGCCCGAAGGCGGCTACACCTTC.

This clonotype turned up a few times. The rearrangement links TRBV5-1 to TRBJ2-1; 11 bases fit TRBD2. The CDR3 is made up of 14 amino acids. J was trimmed by 7 bases and V by 7 bases; bases with no gene match: 7. CDR1 and CDR2 (germline): SGHRS, YFSETQ. CDR3 sequence reads: CASGELAGGNEQFF. The CDR3 coding sequence is TGCGCCAGCGGGGAGCTAGCGGGAGGTAATGAGCAGTTCTTC. Together with reference TRBV5-1 and TRBJ2-1, the CDR3 gives the full variable domain: KAGVTQTPRYLIKTRGQQVTLSCSPISGHRSVSWYQQTPGQGLQFLFEYFSETQRNKGNFPGRFSGRQFSNSRSEMNVSTLELGDSALYLCASGELAGGNEQFFGPGTRLTVL.

The V call is TRBV5-4, the J call TRBJ2-3, with 8 bases that match TRBD2. The CDR3 has 15 residues. CDR1 SGHNT and CDR2 YYREEE come from the germline V gene (reference sequence). V was pared by 4 bases and J by 1 base, with 5 bases of the junction left unmatched. CDR3 nucleotides: TGTGCCAGCAGCCAGAAAGCGGGGGGCACAGATACGCAGTATTTT. It encodes CASSQKAGGTDTQYF.

The V and J genes are TRBV12-3 or TRBV12-4 and TRBJ2-2; D gene ambiguous. Deletions cut 3 bases from V and 11 bases from J, with 13 bases between. The CDR3 contains 13 residues. The CDR3 protein is CASSFGRNYELFF. The CDR3 nucleotides read TGTGCCAGCAGTTTTGGCAGGAATTACGAGCTGTTTTTT.

The genes are TRBV6-1 and TRBJ1-5; no firm D call. The V and J ends lost 5 bases and 6 bases respectively, with 14 bases between them. The CDR3 sequence is 14 residues long. From germline, CDR1 is MNHNS and CDR2 SASEGT. The CDR3 region has the DNA TGTGCCAGCAGTCCGAGACACGCTAGTCAGCCCCAGCATTTT. This codes for CASSPRHASQPQHF.

Regarding this clonotype: Being one base from a much bigger clone, this may be a read error. The CDR3 spells CASSPTGLAGTYEQYF. CDR3 DNA sequence: TGTGCCAGCAGCCCCACGGGACTAGCGGGAACCTACGAGCAGTACTTC. This chain links TRBV7-2 with TRBJ2-7; 13 bases are a match to TRBD2. Germline V CDR1 and CDR2: SGHTA, FQGNSA. CDR3 length: 16 amino acids. The J segment lost 2 bases and the V segment lost 5 bases, leaving 6 bases of the junction unmatched.

The chain employs TRBV5-1 and TRBJ1-6, with D unclear. The V gene's germline CDR1 is SGHRS and CDR2 YFSETQ. The V end lost 2 bases, the J end lost 8 bases, and 11 bases lay between the germline ends. This CDR3 has 14 amino acids. The CDR3 protein is CASSFGVNDSPLHF. The CDR3 bases are TGCGCCAGCAGCTTCGGAGTTAACGATTCACCCCTCCACTTT. The entire variable domain, with the rest obtained from reference TRBV5-1 and TRBJ1-6, is as follows: KAGVTQTPRYLIKTRGQQVTLSCSPISGHRSVSWYQQTPGQGLQFLFEYFSETQRNKGNFPGRFSGRQFSNSRSEMNVSTLELGDSALYLCASSFGVNDSPLHFGNGTRLTVT.

The V gene is TRBV6-5, the J gene TRBJ1-5; the match to TRBD1 covers 8 bases. The CDR3 sequence is 15 residues long. With V trimmed by 0 bases and J by 6 bases, 4 bases remained unmatched. Per the germline V gene, CDR1 is MNHEY and CDR2 is SVGAGI. CDR3 DNA: TGTGCCAGCAGTTACTCCGGGACAGGCAGTCAGCCCCAGCATTTT. This gives the protein CASSYSGTGSQPQHF.

A few counts support this clonotype. This chain connects TRBV7-9 to TRBJ2-5, with D tentatively TRBD2 (7 bases). Germline V CDR1 and CDR2: SEHNR, FQNEAQ (reference sequence). This CDR3 is 16 amino acids long. V gave up 7 bases and J gave up 0 bases, with 18 bases separating them. CDR3 sequence reads: CASTRWRGPYQETQYF. The CDR3 DNA reads as TGTGCCAGCACCAGGTGGCGGGGGCCCTACCAAGAGACCCAGTACTTC. Variable domain in full (rest from reference TRBV7-9 and TRBJ2-5): DTGVSQNPRHKITKRGQNVTFRCDPISEHNRLYWYRQTLGQGPEFLTYFQNEAQLEKSRLLSDRFSAERPKGSFSTLEIQRTEQGDSAMYLCASTRWRGPYQETQYFGPGTRLLVL.

As concerns this clonotype: A much larger clone is a single base away; this may be a read error. J is TRBJ2-1 and V is TRBV27, with 11 bases aligning to TRBD1. There are 13 residues in the CDR3. Per germline, CDR1 MNHEY and CDR2 SMNVEV (reference sequence). CDR3 residues: CVSRGDRGNEQFF. In DNA, the CDR3 is TGTGTCAGCAGAGGGGACAGGGGGAATGAGCAGTTCTTC.

There are many counts of this clonotype. This chain uses TRBV5-1 with TRBJ2-7; D unresolved. Trimming stripped 1 base from V and 7 bases from J, with 9 bases between. Germline CDR1 SGHRS, CDR2 YFSETQ. This CDR3 has 12 amino acids. Here the CDR3 reads CASSLFEDEQYF. In DNA, the CDR3 is TGCGCCAGCAGCTTGTTTGAGGATGAGCAGTACTTC.

This rearrangement joins TRBV7-3 to TRBJ2-7; D may correspond to TRBD1 or TRBD2 (5 bases each). This CDR3 has 14 residues. In germline, CDR1 is SGHTA, CDR2 FQGTGA. V was trimmed by 5 bases and J by 7 bases, leaving 18 bases between them. The CDR3 coding sequence is TGTGCCAGCAGCCCGCAGGACGGGGCGGGTGAGCAGTACTTC. Its protein product is CASSPQDGAGEQYF.

The sample holds many counts of this clonotype. V usage is TRBV20-1 and J usage is TRBJ2-3; 11 positions match TRBD2. Germline-derived CDR1 and CDR2 are DFQATT and SNEGSKA (reference sequence). The length of the CDR3 is 19 residues. J lost 0 bases, V lost 3 bases, and 14 bases had no gene match. DNA for the CDR3: TGCAGTGCTAGGCCCCTGCTCAGGACTAGCGGGTTGAGCACAGATACGCAGTATTTT. Translation: CSARPLLRTSGLSTDTQYF.

The chain recombines TRBV10-3 with TRBJ1-3; D is uncertain. This CDR3 region has 16 residues. Germline CDR1 is ENHRY and CDR2 is SYGVKD. Trimming pared 10 bases from V and 2 bases from J, leaving 21 bases between. CDR3 protein: CATKSLGSRAGNTIYF. CDR3 sequence (DNA): TGTGCCACCAAATCCCTGGGGAGCCGGGCTGGAAACACCATATATTTT.

This clonotype was counted between two and nine times. This chain joins TRBV20-1 and TRBJ2-6; perhaps D is TRBD1 or TRBD2 (5 bases each). CDR1 is DFQATT and CDR2 is SNEGSKA in the germline V gene (reference sequence). V was pared by 3 bases and J by 0 bases, with 9 bases between. The CDR3 contains 15 residues. CDR3 amino acids: CSASGTGSGANVLTF. The CDR3 coding sequence is TGCAGTGCTAGTGGGACGGGCTCTGGGGCCAACGTCCTGACTTTC.